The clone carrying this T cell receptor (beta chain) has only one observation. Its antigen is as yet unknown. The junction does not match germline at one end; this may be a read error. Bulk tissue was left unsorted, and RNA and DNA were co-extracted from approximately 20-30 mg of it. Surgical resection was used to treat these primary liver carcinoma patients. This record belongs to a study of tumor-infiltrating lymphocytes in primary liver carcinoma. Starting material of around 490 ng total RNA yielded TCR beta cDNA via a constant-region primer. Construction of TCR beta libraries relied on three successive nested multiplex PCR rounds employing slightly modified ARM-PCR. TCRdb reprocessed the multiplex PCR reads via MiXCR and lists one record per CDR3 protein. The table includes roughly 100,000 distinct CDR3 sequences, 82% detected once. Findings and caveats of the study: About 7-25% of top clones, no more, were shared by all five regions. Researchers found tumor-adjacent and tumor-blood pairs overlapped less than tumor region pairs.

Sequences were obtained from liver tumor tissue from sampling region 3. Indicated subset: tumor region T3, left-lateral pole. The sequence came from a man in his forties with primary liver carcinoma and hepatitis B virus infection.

The CDR3: CTSSLLAGGPTDTQYF. For the CDR3, the DNA is TGTACCAGCAGCTTACTCGCGGGAGGGCCTACAGATACGCAGTATTTT. The rearrangement joins TRBV5-4 to TRBJ2-3; 9 bases map to TRBD2. The germline gives CDR1 SGHNT, CDR2 YYREEE (reference sequence). The CDR3 consists of 16 residues.